In this sample, the clone carrying this T cell receptor (beta chain) turned up a few times. Different DNA sequences within this sample yield the same CDR3. This CDR3 is built from 13 residues. The V end lost 1 base, the J end lost 6 bases, and 8 bases lay between the germline ends. CDR1 is SGHRS and CDR2 is YFSETQ in the germline V gene. This sample was taken from a study of blood T cell repertoires in COVID-19. Across the study: Samples representing acute and convalescent COVID-19 were sourced from the United States, Italy and Spain. T cells, B-cell-depleted T cells, or PBMCs provided the cDNA or gDNA that served as material.

Per the original data handling: Reference gene primer amplification in the assay estimated nucleated cell counts. The assay was immunoSEQ multiplex PCR, and TCRdb's table has in-frame clones only and misses some. V and J calls and clone size are copied from that table; D and trimming were computed from the DNA. The data show some 70,000 clones, with 65% to 80% seen just once and approximately 10% held by the top ten. This receptor was taken from a woman in her 50s with acute or convalescent COVID-19. V and J are TRBV5-1 and TRBJ1-5; no clear D. Sequenced input: peripheral blood. CDR3 bases: TGCGCCAGCAGCTTGTCGGGAAGTCAGCCCCAGCATTTT. Translating it yields CASSLSGSQPQHF.